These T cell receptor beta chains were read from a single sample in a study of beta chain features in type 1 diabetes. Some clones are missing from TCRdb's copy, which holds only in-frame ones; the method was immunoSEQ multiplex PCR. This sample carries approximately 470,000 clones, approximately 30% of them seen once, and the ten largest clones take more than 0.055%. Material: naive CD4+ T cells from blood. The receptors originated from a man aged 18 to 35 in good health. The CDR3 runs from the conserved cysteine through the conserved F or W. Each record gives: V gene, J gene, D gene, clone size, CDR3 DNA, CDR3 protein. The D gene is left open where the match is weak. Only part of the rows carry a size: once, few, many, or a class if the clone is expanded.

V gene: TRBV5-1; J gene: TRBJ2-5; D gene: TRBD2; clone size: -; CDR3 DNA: TGCGCCAGCAGCACCTCCGGGACTAGCGGGAGTGGGGAGACCCAGTACTTC; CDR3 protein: CASSTSGTSGSGETQYF
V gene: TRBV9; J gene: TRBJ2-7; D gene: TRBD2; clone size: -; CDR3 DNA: TGTGCCAGCAGCGTAGCGACTAGCGGGGCCTACGAGCAGTACTTC; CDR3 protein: CASSVATSGAYEQYF
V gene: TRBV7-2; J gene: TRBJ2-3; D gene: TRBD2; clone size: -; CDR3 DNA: TGTGCCAGCAGCCCCGGACTAGGCAGGAGCACAGATACGCAGTATTTT; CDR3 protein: CASSPGLGRSTDTQYF
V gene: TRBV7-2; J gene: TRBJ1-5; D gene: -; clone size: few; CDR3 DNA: TGTGCCAGCAGCCCCGACAGGTTGAATCAGCCCCAGCATTTT; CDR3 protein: CASSPDRLNQPQHF
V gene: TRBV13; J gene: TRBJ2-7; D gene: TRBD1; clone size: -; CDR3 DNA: TGTGCCAGCAGCGACCGGGACAGGTCGGAAGAGCAGTACTTC; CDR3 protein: CASSDRDRSEEQYF
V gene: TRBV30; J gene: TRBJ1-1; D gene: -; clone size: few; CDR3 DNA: TGTGCCTGGAGTGTACTATTGATCACTGAAGCTTTCTTT; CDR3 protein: CAWSVLLITEAFF
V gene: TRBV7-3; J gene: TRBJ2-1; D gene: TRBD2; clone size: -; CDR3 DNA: TGTGCCAGCAGCCGAGGGACTAGTAATGAGCAGTTCTTC; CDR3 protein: CASSRGTSNEQFF
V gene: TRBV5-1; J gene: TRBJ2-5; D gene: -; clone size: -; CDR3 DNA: TGCGCCAGCAGCGCAGGGGTTGAAGAGACCCAGTACTTC; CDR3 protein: CASSAGVEETQYF
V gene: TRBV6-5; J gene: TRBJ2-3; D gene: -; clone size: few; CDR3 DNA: TGTGCCAGCAGTCGCCAGGGCCCGGATACGCAGTATTTT; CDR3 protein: CASSRQGPDTQYF
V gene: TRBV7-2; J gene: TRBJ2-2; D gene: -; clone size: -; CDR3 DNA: TGTGCCAGCAGCGTACAGGGCACCGGGGAGCTGTTTTTT; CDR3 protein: CASSVQGTGELFF
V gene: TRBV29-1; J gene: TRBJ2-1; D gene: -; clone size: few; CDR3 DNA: TGCAGCGTTGACGGGCTAGCCAATGAGCAGTTCTTC; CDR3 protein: CSVDGLANEQFF
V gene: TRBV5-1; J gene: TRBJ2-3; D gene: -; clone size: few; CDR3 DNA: TGCGCCAGCAGCGACGGGAAGGGCGGAGATACGCAGTATTTT; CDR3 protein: CASSDGKGGDTQYF
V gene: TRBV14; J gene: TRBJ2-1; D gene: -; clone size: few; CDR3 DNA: TGTGCCAGCAGCCATCGCCGGGACCTCGATGAGCAGTTCTTC; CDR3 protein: CASSHRRDLDEQFF
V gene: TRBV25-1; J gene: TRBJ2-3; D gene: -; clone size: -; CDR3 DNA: TGTGCCAGCAGACCCACCCGGGGGGCGGCTAGCACAGATACGCAGTATTTT; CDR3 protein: CASRPTRGAASTDTQYF
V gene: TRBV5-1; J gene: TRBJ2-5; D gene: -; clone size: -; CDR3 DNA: TGCGCCAGCAGCTTGGAGGGCGGCCGTCAAGAGACCCAGTACTTC; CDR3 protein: CASSLEGGRQETQYF
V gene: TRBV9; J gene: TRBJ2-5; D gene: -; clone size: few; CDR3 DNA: TGTGCCAGCAGCGTAAAGGGAGGCGGGGAGACCCAGTACTTC; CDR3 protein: CASSVKGGGETQYF
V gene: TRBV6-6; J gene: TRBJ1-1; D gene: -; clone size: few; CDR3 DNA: TGTGCCAGCAGTTACATGAACACTGAAGCTTTCTTT; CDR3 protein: CASSYMNTEAFF
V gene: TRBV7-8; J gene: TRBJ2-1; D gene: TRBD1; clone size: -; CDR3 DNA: TGTGCCAGCAGCCCCGACAGGGCGGGTGAGCAGTTCTTC; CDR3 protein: CASSPDRAGEQFF
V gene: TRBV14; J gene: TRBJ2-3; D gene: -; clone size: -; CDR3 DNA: TGTGCCAGCAGCCAAGACTCACCTGGGGATACGCAGTATTTT; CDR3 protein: CASSQDSPGDTQYF
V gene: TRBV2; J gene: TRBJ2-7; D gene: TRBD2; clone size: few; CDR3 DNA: TGTGCCAGCAGTTCCGGGACTAGCGGGAACGAGCAGTACTTC; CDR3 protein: CASSSGTSGNEQYF
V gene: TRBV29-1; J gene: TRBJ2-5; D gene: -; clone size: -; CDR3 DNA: TGCAGCGCACCGTGGGGGTTATACCAAGAGACCCAGTACTTC; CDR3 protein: CSAPWGLYQETQYF
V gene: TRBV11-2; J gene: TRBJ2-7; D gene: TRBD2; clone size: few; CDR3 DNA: TGTGCCAGCAGCCGGCGGGGAACTAGCGGGAGGGGCGAGCAGTACTTC; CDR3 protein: CASSRRGTSGRGEQYF
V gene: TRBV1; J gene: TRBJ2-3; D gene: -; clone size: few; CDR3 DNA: TGCACCAGCAGCCACCCGGAAGGACTAGCTCTCACAGATACGCAGTATTTT; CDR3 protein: CTSSHPEGLALTDTQYF
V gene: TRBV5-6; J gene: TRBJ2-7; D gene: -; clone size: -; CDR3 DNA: TGTGCCAGCAGCCATCTCCATCTCGCCTCCTACGAGCAGTACTTC; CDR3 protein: CASSHLHLASYEQYF
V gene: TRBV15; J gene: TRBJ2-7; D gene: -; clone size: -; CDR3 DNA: TGTGCCACCAGCAGAGATATTAACTCCTACGAGCAGTACTTC; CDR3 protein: CATSRDINSYEQYF
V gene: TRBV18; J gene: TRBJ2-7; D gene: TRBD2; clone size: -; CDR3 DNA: TGTGCCAGCTCACCACCGCTAGCGGGAGCTTACGAGCAGTACTTC; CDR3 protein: CASSPPLAGAYEQYF
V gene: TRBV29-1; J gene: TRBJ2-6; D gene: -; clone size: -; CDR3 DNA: TGCAGCGTTGCAGGGGCCGGGGCCAACGTCCTGACTTTC; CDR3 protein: CSVAGAGANVLTF
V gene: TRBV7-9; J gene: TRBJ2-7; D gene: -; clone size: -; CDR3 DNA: TGTGCCAGCAGCTTAGCTTTACTAGCCGAGCAGTACTTC; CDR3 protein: CASSLALLAEQYF
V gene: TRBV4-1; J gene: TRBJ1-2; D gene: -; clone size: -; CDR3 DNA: TGCGCCAGCAGCCAAGACCTGGACCTCGCCTTCTATGGCTACACCTTC; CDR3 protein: CASSQDLDLAFYGYTF
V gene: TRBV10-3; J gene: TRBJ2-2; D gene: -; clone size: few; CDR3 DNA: TGTGCCATCAGTGAGGACAGATCGCTCGGGGAGCTGTTTTTT; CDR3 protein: CAISEDRSLGELFF
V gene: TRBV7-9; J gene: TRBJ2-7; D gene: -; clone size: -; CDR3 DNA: TGTGCCAGCAGCTCTTGGCCGGGACCCTCCTACGAGCAGTACTTC; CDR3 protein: CASSSWPGPSYEQYF
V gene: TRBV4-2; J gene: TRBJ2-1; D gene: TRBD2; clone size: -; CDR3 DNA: TGTGCCAGCAGCCAAGCTGCGACTAGCTCTTATAATGAGCAGTTCTTC; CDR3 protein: CASSQAATSSYNEQFF
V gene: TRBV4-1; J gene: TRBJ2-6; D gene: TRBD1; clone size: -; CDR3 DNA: TGCGCCAGCAGCCAAGATAACAGGGGATTCTACTCTGGGGCCAACGTCCTGACTTTC; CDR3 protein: CASSQDNRGFYSGANVLTF
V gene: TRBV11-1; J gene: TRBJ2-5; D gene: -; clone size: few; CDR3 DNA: TGTGCCAGCAGCTGGAGCGTAGCGGCCCAAGAGACCCAGTACTTC; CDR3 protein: CASSWSVAAQETQYF
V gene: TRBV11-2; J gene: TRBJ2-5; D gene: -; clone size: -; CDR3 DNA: TGTGCCAGCAGCATAGGACACCAAGAGACCCAGTACTTC; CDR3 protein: CASSIGHQETQYF
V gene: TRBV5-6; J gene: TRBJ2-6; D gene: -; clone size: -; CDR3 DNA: TGTGCCAGCAGCCGGCGCATCTCTGGGGCCAACGTCCTGACTTTC; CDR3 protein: CASSRRISGANVLTF
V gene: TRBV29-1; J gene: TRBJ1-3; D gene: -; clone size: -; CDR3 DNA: TGCAGCGCCAGGACAGTCTTCGCTGGCTCTGGAAACACCATATATTTT; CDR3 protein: CSARTVFAGSGNTIYF
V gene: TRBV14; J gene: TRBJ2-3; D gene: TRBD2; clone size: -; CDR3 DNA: TGTGCCAGCAGCCCTGTCGGGGGGGTTTCCGATACGCAGTATTTT; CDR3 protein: CASSPVGGVSDTQYF
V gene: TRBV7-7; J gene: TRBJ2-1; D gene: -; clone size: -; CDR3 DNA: TGTGCTAGCAGCCCGCTGACTCAGGGGACTGAGCAGTTCTTC; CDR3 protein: CASSPLTQGTEQFF
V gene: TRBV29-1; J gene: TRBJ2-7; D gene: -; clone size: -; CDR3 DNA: TGCAGCGTTGAATCAGTAGCCGGATCCTACGAGCAGTACTTC; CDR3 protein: CSVESVAGSYEQYF
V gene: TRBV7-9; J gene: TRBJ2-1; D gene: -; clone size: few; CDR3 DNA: TGTGCCAGCAAGGGGATTCCGGGACTCTCCTACAATGAGCAGTTCTTC; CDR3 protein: CASKGIPGLSYNEQFF
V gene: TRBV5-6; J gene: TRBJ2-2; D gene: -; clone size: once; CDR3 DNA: TGTGCCAGCAGCTCTACCCCTGGCGCAGGGGCCACCGGGGAGCTGTTTTTT; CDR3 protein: CASSSTPGAGATGELFF
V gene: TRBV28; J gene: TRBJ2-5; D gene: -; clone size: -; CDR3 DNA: TGTGCCAGCAGTTCGGTGGGAAGGGGAGAGACCCAGTACTTC; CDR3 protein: CASSSVGRGETQYF
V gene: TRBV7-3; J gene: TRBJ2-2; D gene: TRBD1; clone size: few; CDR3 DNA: TGTGCCAGCAGCTTAGCTGGGACAGGGAACACCGGGGAGCTGTTTTTT; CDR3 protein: CASSLAGTGNTGELFF
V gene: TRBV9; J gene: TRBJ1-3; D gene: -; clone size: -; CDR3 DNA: TGTGCCAGCAGCGTAGCCGGGTCTGGAAACACCATATATTTT; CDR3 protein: CASSVAGSGNTIYF
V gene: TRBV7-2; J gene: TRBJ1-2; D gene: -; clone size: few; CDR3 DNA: TGTGCCAGCAGCTCCGGGCCTGGCGGCTACACCTTC; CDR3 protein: CASSSGPGGYTF
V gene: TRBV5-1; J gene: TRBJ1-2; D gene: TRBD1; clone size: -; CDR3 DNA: TGCGCCAGCAGCTTTGACAGGGGCTATGGCTACACCTTC; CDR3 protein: CASSFDRGYGYTF
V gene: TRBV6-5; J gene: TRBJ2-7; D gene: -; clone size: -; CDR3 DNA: TGTGCCAGCCGGGACGGAGCCTCCTACGAGCAGTACTTC; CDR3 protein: CASRDGASYEQYF
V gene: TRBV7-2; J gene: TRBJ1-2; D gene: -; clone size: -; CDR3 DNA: TGTGCCAGCAGCTTAGTACCAGGGGACTATGGCTACACCTTC; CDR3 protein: CASSLVPGDYGYTF
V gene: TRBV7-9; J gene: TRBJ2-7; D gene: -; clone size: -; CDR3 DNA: TGTGCCAGCAGCTTATGGGGTGTCGGGAACGAGCAGTACTTC; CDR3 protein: CASSLWGVGNEQYF
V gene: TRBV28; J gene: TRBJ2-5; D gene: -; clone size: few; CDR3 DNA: TGTGCCAGCACCTACCCACAGGGCCTTCAAGGCGGGACCCAGTACTTC; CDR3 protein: CASTYPQGLQGGTQYF
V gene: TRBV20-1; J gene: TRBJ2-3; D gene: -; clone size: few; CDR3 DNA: TGCAGTGCCCCCCAAGCAGATACGCAGTATTTT; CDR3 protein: CSAPQADTQYF
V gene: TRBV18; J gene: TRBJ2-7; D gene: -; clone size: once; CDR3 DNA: TGTGCCAGCTCACCAGACCCCGGATCCTACGAGCAGTACTTC; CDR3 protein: CASSPDPGSYEQYF
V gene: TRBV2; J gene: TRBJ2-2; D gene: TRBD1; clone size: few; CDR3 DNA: TGTGCCAGCAATCCGGGACAGGGTATATCCGGGGAGCTGTTTTTT; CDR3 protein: CASNPGQGISGELFF
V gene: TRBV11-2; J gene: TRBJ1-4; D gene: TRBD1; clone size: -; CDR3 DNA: TGTGCCAGCAGCTTCGGGACAGGGGAAAAACTGTTTTTT; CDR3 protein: CASSFGTGEKLFF
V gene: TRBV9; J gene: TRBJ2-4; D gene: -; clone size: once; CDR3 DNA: TGTGCCAGCAGCGTAATGGGCCGGGCGGACATTCAGTACTTC; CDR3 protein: CASSVMGRADIQYF
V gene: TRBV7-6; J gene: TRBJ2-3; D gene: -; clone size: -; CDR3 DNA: TGTGCCAGCGTCCCGGGATGGCCGGGCACAGATACGCAGTATTTT; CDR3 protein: CASVPGWPGTDTQYF
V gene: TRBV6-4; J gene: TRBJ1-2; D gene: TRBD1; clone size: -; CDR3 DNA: TGTGCCAGCAGTGAGTCAGGGGGCCTTGGCTACACCTTC; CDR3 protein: CASSESGGLGYTF
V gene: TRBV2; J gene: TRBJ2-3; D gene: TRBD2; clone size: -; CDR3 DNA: TGTGCCAGCATTTCCATGGCTAGCGGGAGCCTAGGCACAGATACGCAGTATTTT; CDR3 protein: CASISMASGSLGTDTQYF
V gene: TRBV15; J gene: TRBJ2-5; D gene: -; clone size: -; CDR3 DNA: TGTGCCACCAGCAGAGCAGGCCCCCCGATGGGGGAGACCCAGTACTTC; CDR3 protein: CATSRAGPPMGETQYF